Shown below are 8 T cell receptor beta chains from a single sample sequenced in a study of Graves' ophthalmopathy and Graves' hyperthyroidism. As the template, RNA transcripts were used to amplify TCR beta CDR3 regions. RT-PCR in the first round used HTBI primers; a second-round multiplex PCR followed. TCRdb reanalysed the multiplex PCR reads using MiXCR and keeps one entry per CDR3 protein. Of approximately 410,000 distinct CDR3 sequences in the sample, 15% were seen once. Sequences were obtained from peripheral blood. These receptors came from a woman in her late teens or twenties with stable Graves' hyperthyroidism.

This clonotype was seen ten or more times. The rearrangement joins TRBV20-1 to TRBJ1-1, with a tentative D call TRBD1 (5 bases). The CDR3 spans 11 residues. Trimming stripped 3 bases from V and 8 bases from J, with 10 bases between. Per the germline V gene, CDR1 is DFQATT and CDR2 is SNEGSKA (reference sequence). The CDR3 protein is CSASDAGEAFF. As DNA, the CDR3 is TGCAGTGCTAGTGATGCAGGGGAAGCTTTCTTT.

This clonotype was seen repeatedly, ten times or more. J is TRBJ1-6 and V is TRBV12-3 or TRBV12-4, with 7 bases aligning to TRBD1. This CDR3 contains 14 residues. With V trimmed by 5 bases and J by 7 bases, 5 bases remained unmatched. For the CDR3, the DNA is TGTGCCAGCAGTGCCGGACAGGCAAATTCACCCCTCCACTTT. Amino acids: CASSAGQANSPLHF.

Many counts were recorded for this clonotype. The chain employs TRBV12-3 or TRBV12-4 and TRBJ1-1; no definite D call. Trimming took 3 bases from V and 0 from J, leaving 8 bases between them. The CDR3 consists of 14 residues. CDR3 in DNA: TGTGCCAGCAGTTTCGCACAGTTGAACACTGAAGCTTTCTTT. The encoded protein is CASSFAQLNTEAFF.

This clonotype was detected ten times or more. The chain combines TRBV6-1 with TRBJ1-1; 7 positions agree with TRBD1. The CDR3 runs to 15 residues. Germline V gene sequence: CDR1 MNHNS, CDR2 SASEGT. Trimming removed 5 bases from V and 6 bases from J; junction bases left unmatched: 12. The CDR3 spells CASSPSRLGGPEAFF. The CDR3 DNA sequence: TGTGCCAGCAGTCCATCTCGGTTAGGGGGCCCTGAAGCTTTCTTT.

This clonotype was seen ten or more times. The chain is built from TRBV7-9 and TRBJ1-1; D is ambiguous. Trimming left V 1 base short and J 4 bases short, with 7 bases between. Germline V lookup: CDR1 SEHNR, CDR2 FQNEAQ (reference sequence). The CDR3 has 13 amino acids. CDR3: CASSLEGLTEAFF. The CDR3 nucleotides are TGTGCCAGCAGCTTAGAGGGCCTCACTGAAGCTTTCTTT.

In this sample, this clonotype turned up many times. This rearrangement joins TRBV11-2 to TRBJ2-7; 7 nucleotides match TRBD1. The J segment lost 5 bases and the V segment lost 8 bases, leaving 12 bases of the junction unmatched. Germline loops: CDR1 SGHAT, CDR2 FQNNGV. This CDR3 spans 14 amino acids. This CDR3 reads CASHRQGVTHEQYF. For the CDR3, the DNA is TGTGCCAGCCACCGACAGGGAGTAACCCACGAGCAGTACTTC.

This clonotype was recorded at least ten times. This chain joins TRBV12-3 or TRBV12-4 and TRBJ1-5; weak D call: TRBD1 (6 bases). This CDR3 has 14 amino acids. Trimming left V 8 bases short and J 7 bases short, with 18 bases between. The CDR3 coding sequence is TGTGCCAGCGGCCAGGACAGCGAAAAACAGCCCCAGCATTTT. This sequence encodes CASGQDSEKQPQHF.

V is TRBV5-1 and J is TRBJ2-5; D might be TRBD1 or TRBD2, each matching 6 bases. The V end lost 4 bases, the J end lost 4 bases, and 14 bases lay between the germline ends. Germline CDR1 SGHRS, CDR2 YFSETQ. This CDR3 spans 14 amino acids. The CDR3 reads CASSPEGGGETQYF. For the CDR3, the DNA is TGCGCCAGCAGCCCGGAGGGGGGTGGAGAGACCCAGTACTTC.